The T cell receptor (beta chain) described here comes from a study of cytomegalovirus exposure and HLA in healthy donors. Deletions cut 7 bases from V and 0 bases from J, with 12 bases between. CDR1 and CDR2 (germline): MDHEN, SYDVKM. The CDR3 length is 14 residues. Both 60 Vbeta primers and 13 Jbeta primers went into the PCR. Only in-frame clones appear in the TCRdb table, and some are missing; sequencing was by immunoSEQ multiplex PCR. Counted here are 140,000 to 150,000 clones, around a tenth occurring once; the ten biggest clones make up less than 2%. This clone showed up just a few times. This clonotype was sampled from a man aged 45-65 years in good health and CMV-seronegative. The sequenced material came from PBMCs. V usage is TRBV28 and J usage is TRBJ2-5, with D possibly matching TRBD1 (6 bases). Written as DNA, the CDR3 is TGTGCCAGCATCATGCAGGGGAACCAAGAGACCCAGTACTTC. This gives the protein CASIMQGNQETQYF.